This record covers a single TCR beta chain. Its antigen is unidentified. Some clones are missing from TCRdb's copy, which holds only in-frame ones; the method was immunoSEQ multiplex PCR. The table records 150,000 to 180,000 clones, approximately 88% of them present only once. CDR1 is SGHVS and CDR2 is FQNEAQ in the germline V gene. Trimming removed 3 bases from V and 1 base from J, with 15 bases in between. The CDR3 is made up of 16 amino acids. Stated time point: blood 2 weeks post-SBRT. The treatment denotes: 15 Gy SBRT to primary tumor, nephrectomy 4 weeks later. These data come from a study of radiation and T cells in renal cell carcinoma. Whole-study results and caveats: In blood, top tumor clones expanded by 2 weeks, shrinking by 4.

The rearrangement joins TRBV7-8 to TRBJ1-1; no firm D call. The source was blood, collected from a patient whose treatment included radiotherapy and nephrectomy. This clonotype originated in a woman in her fifties or sixties with renal cell carcinoma. Here the CDR3 DNA reads TGTGCCAGCAGCTTTTACCGCGGGGAGGGGAACACTGAAGCTTTCTTT. This gives the protein CASSFYRGEGNTEAFF.